These 27 T cell receptor beta chains were sequenced from one sample in a study of CD8+CD57+ T cells in acquired aplastic anemia. For CDR3 and TCR beta VDJ profiling, genomic DNA was the template used. TCRdb analysed the reads with MiXCR anew, one entry per CDR3 protein. Altogether some 240,000 distinct CDR3 sequences are present, roughly 33% being singletons, with the ten largest covering approximately 1.2%. The sequencing sample was made of sorted CD4+, CD8+, or CD8+CD57+ T cells (not recorded which) from PBMCs. The receptors stem from a human donor in good health, serving as a control.

The chain employs TRBV13 and TRBJ1-2, with D tentatively TRBD1 (6 bases). The V gene lost 7 bases and the J gene lost 5 bases, with 17 bases spanning the gap. CDR1 PRHDT and CDR2 FYEKMQ come from the germline V gene (reference sequence). This CDR3 comprises 14 residues. CDR3 sequence: CASTLGRGDYGYTF. CDR3 nucleotides: TGTGCCAGCACCTTGGGGAGGGGGGATTATGGCTACACCTTC.

This clonotype was recorded many times. The rearrangement links TRBV6-1 to TRBJ2-7; D unresolved. Germline V gene data show CDR1 as MNHNS and CDR2 as SASEGT. The CDR3 spans 9 residues. V was shortened by 8 bases and J by 6 bases, with 5 bases between the two germline ends. The CDR3 DNA is TGTGCCAGCCAGTGCGAGCAGTACTTC. As protein: CASQCEQYF.

Many counts were recorded for this clonotype. The chain employs TRBV12-3 or TRBV12-4 and TRBJ2-7, with D tentatively TRBD2 (5 bases). Trimming removed 5 bases at V and 6 bases at J, with 20 bases between. The CDR3 consists of 15 residues. CDR3 DNA: TGTGCCAGCAGTCCTGGGCTAGCCGTAGTTCGCGAGCAGTACTTC. Amino acid sequence: CASSPGLAVVREQYF.

The chain is built from TRBV15 and TRBJ2-7; D is ambiguous. The J call is uncertain, as TRBJ2-5 better fits the DNA end. The CDR3 sequence is 13 residues long. The germline V gene encodes CDR1 LNHNV and CDR2 YYDKDF (reference sequence). This CDR3 reads CATSREDQETQYF. The CDR3, as DNA: TGTGCCACCAGCAGAGAGGATCAAGAGACCCAGTACTTC.

This chain joins TRBV10-1 and TRBJ1-1, with TRBD1 matching over 8 bases. The J segment lost 5 bases and the V segment lost 4 bases, leaving 6 bases of the junction unmatched. Germline CDR1 and CDR2: WNHNN and SYGVQD (reference sequence). This CDR3 contains 14 residues. CDR3 nucleotides: TGCGCCAGCAGTGCCGGGACAGGTTGGACTGAAGCTTTCTTT. This gives the protein CASSAGTGWTEAFF.

The chain is built from TRBV5-1 and TRBJ2-3; 10 nucleotides line up with TRBD2. CDR3 length: 16 residues. V dropped 5 bases and J dropped 1; count of bases not matched to a gene: 7. The germline V gene has CDR1 SGHRS and CDR2 YFSETQ. In DNA, the CDR3 is TGCGCCAGCAGATGGCGGCTAGCGGGAGGCACAGATACGCAGTATTTT. Its translation: CASRWRLAGGTDTQYF.

On this clonotype: The CDR3 carries no conserved terminal phenylalanine or tryptophan, so it likely arises from a read error. V and J are TRBV19 and TRBJ2-1; 14 nucleotides line up with TRBD2. This CDR3 contains 16 residues. J lost 6 bases, V lost 6 bases, and 7 bases had no gene match. In germline, CDR1 is LNHDA, CDR2 SQIVND (reference sequence). The CDR3 DNA reads TGTGCCAGTAGATATTTGGGACTAGCGGGGGTCAATGAGCAGTTCCTC. Translating it yields CASRYLGLAGVNEQFL.

This clonotype was picked up many times. The chain recombines TRBV19 with TRBJ2-3, with TRBD2 as a possible D gene (6 bases). Germline-derived CDR1 and CDR2 are LNHDA and SQIVND (reference sequence). V lost 10 bases and J 0 bases, leaving 14 bases between the germline ends. The CDR3 length is 14 residues. The CDR3 region has the DNA TGTGCCACCCAGAAAGCGGGTAGCACAGATACGCAGTATTTT. Protein: CATQKAGSTDTQYF. Combining the CDR3 with reference TRBV19 and TRBJ2-3 gives the whole variable domain DGGITQSPKYLFRKEGQNVTLSCEQNLNHDAMYWYRQDPGQGLRLIYYSQIVNDFQKGDIAEGYSVSREKKESFPLTVTSAQKNPTAFYLCATQKAGSTDTQYFGPGTRLTVL.

As concerns this clonotype: No conserved phenylalanine or tryptophan ends this CDR3, so it is likely a read error. The chain couples TRBV29-1 to TRBJ1-2, with D perhaps matching TRBD1 (5 bases). The CDR3 is 13 amino acids. Germline assignment: CDR1 SQVTM and CDR2 ANQGSEA. V gave up 4 bases and J gave up 10 bases, with 19 bases separating them. CDR3 nucleotides: TGCAGCGTTGGACGGGACCGCGGTGGGCTCTACACCCTC. It codes for CSVGRDRGGLYTL.

This clonotype has a count of ten or more. V is TRBV6-9 and J is TRBJ1-6; 7 bases fit TRBD1. V was clipped by 1 base and J by 8 bases; unmatched bases: 5. Germline CDR1 and CDR2: MNHGY and SVAAGI. The CDR3 contains 15 residues. This CDR3 reads CASSYWGQRYSPLHF. The DNA of the CDR3 is TGTGCCAGCAGTTATTGGGGACAGCGCTATTCACCCCTCCACTTT.

The gene calls are TRBV3-1 and TRBJ1-2; D is possibly TRBD1 (5 bases). This CDR3 region has 12 residues. V was shortened by 1 base and J by 8 bases, with 8 bases between the two germline ends. Per germline, CDR1 LGHDT and CDR2 YNNKEL (reference sequence). CDR3 nucleotides: TGTGCCAGCAGCCAAGGACAGCGAGGCTACACCTTC. Translation: CASSQGQRGYTF.

This clonotype was observed a few times. This may be a read error: a much more frequent sequence differs by one nucleotide. The rearrangement uses TRBV2 and TRBJ1-5; D unresolved. CDR3 length: 13 amino acids. Germline V gene data show CDR1 as SNHLY and CDR2 as FYNNEI. V lost 1 base and J 6 bases, leaving 7 bases between the germline ends. CDR3 nucleotides: TGTGCCAGCAGTGAAGGGATAGGTCAGCCCCAGCATTTT. Translating gives CASSEGIGQPQHF.

This clonotype was seen repeatedly, ten times or more. The CDR3 DNA follows: TGTGCCAGCAGTGACCTATTAAATTCACCCCTCCACTTT. This gives the protein CASSDLLNSPLHF. The V and J genes are TRBV6-1 and TRBJ1-6; D call uncertain. The V end was cut by 3 bases, the J end by 7 bases, with 7 bases between. The germline V gene encodes CDR1 MNHNS and CDR2 SASEGT. The CDR3 loop spans 13 amino acids.

This clonotype was seen many times. This sequence joins TRBV20-1 and TRBJ2-7; 14 nucleotides line up with TRBD2. V shed 6 bases and J 0 bases; nucleotides not matched to a gene: 4. Germline CDR1 is DFQATT and CDR2 is SNEGSKA (reference sequence). This CDR3 has 15 residues. CDR3 in amino acids: CSAQGLAGASYEQYF. As DNA, the CDR3 is TGCAGTGCCCAGGGACTAGCGGGAGCCTCCTACGAGCAGTACTTC.

This clonotype appeared a few times. The chain links TRBV5-1 to TRBJ2-3; D tentatively reads TRBD1 or TRBD2 (5 bases each). The CDR3 has 15 amino acids. V dropped 4 bases and J dropped 2 bases, with 14 bases sitting between them. Germline V CDR1 and CDR2: SGHRS, YFSETQ. CDR3 coding DNA: TGCGCCAGCAGCCTGAGGGACCCCCACACAGATACGCAGTATTTT. Its translation: CASSLRDPHTDTQYF.

V usage is TRBV18 and J usage is TRBJ1-2; the D gene is possibly TRBD1 (5 bases). Trimming took 2 bases from V and 4 from J, leaving 11 bases between them. The CDR3 has 14 residues. Per the germline V gene, CDR1 is KGHSH and CDR2 is LQKENI. CDR3: CASSPEGLSYGYTF. CDR3 nucleotide sequence: TGTGCCAGCTCACCAGAGGGACTGAGCTATGGCTACACCTTC.

This clonotype was observed a few times. The V and J genes are TRBV6-1 and TRBJ2-2, with 14 bases matching TRBD2. Germline trimming cut 6 bases from V and 1 base from J; bases unmatched to any gene: 4. Germline values: CDR1 MNHNS, CDR2 SASEGT. This CDR3 has 17 amino acids. The CDR3 bases are TGTGCCAGCAGGAGGGGGACTAGCGGGGGGAACACCGGGGAGCTGTTTTTT. It yields the protein CASRRGTSGGNTGELFF.

Note on this clonotype: A clone one base away is much larger, so this may be a read error. CDR3 sequence reads: CASSQDVAGEGNQPQHF. DNA for the CDR3: TGTGCCAGCAGCCAAGACGTTGCCGGGGAAGGCAATCAGCCCCAGCATTTT. The V call is TRBV14, the J call TRBJ1-5; D is undetermined. Germline V gene lookup returns CDR1 SGHDN and CDR2 FVKESK. The CDR3 is 17 residues long. The V gene lost 0 bases and the J gene lost 2 bases, with 14 bases spanning the gap.

A note on this clonotype: This may arise from a read error, as a much more abundant clone is one base away. The rearrangement links TRBV5-1 to TRBJ1-6, with a tentative D call TRBD1 (6 bases). This CDR3 contains 16 residues. In germline, CDR1 is SGHRS, CDR2 YFSETQ. CDR3 residues: CASSLEGTSYNSPPHF. The DNA for the CDR3 is TGCGCCAGCAGCTTGGAGGGGACATCCTATAATTCACCCCCCCACTTT. Complete variable domain (other parts from reference TRBV5-1 and TRBJ1-6): KAGVTQTPRYLIKTRGQQVTLSCSPISGHRSVSWYQQTPGQGLQFLFEYFSETQRNKGNFPGRFSGRQFSNSRSEMNVSTLELGDSALYLCASSLEGTSYNSPPHFGNGTRLTVT.

This clonotype turned up a few times. V and J are TRBV24-1 and TRBJ1-5; D gene uncertain. Trimming stripped 4 bases from V and 6 bases from J, with 12 bases between. CDR1 and CDR2 (germline): KGHDR, SFDVKD. This CDR3 has 14 residues. The chain's CDR3 is CATSEGAVGQPQHF. Written as DNA, the CDR3 is TGTGCCACCAGTGAGGGCGCCGTGGGTCAGCCCCAGCATTTT.

This clonotype was seen only once. With a much larger clone just one base away, this may be a read error. The V call is TRBV5-1, the J call TRBJ2-7, with D possibly being TRBD2 (5 bases). Germline V gene data show CDR1 as SGHRS and CDR2 as YFSETQ. The CDR3 is made up of 15 amino acids. CDR3 protein: CVSSLSAGGSYEQYF. CDR3 coding DNA: TGCGTCAGCAGCTTGAGTGCGGGTGGCTCCTACGAGCAGTACTTC. Drawing the rest from reference TRBV5-1 and TRBJ2-7, the complete variable domain is KAGVTQTPRYLIKTRGQQVTLSCSPISGHRSVSWYQQTPGQGLQFLFEYFSETQRNKGNFPGRFSGRQFSNSRSEMNVSTLELGDSALYLCVSSLSAGGSYEQYFGPGTRLTVT.

The gene calls are TRBV11-2 and TRBJ2-2; D gene unclear. Germline V gives CDR1 SGHAT, CDR2 FQNNGV. This CDR3 comprises 12 residues. Trimming shortened V by 3 bases and J by 6 bases, and 5 bases separated the two germline ends. The chain's CDR3 is CASSFVPGELFF. CDR3 sequence (DNA): TGTGCCAGCAGCTTTGTTCCCGGGGAGCTGTTTTTT.

In the case of this clonotype: One junction end disagrees with the germline gene, perhaps due to a read error. This sequence joins TRBV19 and TRBJ2-7, with a tentative D call TRBD2 (7 bases). The CDR3 has 15 amino acids. Germline CDR1 and CDR2: LNHDA and SQIVND (reference sequence). DNA for the CDR3: TGTGCCAGTAGTATTTACGGGGGGACAACCTACGGGCAGTACTTC. Its protein product is CASSIYGGTTYGQYF.

Turning to this clonotype: This may be a read error, as it is one base from a much larger clone. This chain joins TRBV6-2 or TRBV6-3 and TRBJ2-3; D remains ambiguous. Trimming removed 5 bases from V and 4 bases from J, with 4 bases in between. This CDR3 region has 11 residues. Germline CDR1 and CDR2: MNHEY and SVGEGT. The CDR3 bases are TGTGCCAGCAGTAGCGCAGATACGCAGTATTTT. As protein: CASSSADTQYF.

As concerns this clonotype: This may be a read error, as it is one base from a much larger clone. The chain links TRBV4-1 to TRBJ2-7, with D possibly being TRBD2 (5 bases). The CDR3 has 15 amino acids. The germline V gene has CDR1 MGHRA and CDR2 YSYEKL. The CDR3, as DNA: TGCGCCAGCAGCCAGTTTAGCGCCATTCCCTACGGGCAGTACTTC. Its translation: CASSQFSAIPYGQYF.

The table lists this clonotype with many counts. V and J are TRBV20-1 and TRBJ1-1; tentative D call: TRBD1 (6 bases). The CDR3 is 13 residues long. Looked up from germline, CDR1 is DFQATT and CDR2 is SNEGSKA (reference sequence). V was pared by 5 bases and J by 5 bases, with 15 bases between. The chain's CDR3 is CSAAQGLGTEAFF. CDR3 in DNA: TGCAGTGCTGCTCAGGGGCTTGGGACTGAAGCTTTCTTT.

This clonotype was counted ten times or more. The CDR3 region has the DNA TGTGCCAGCAGACCTAAGGGACGGTTCTACGAGCAGTACTTC. As protein: CASRPKGRFYEQYF. The chain carries TRBV2 and TRBJ2-7, with D perhaps assigned TRBD1 or TRBD2 (5 bases each). V shed 6 bases and J shed 3 bases, with 15 bases lying between them. The CDR3 covers 14 residues. Germline V CDR1 and CDR2: SNHLY, FYNNEI. Complete variable domain (other parts from reference TRBV2 and TRBJ2-7): EPEVTQTPSHQVTQMGQEVILRCVPISNHLYFYWYRQILGQKVEFLVSFYNNEISEKSEIFDDQFSVERPDGSNFTLKIRSTKLEDSAMYFCASRPKGRFYEQYFGPGTRLTVT.